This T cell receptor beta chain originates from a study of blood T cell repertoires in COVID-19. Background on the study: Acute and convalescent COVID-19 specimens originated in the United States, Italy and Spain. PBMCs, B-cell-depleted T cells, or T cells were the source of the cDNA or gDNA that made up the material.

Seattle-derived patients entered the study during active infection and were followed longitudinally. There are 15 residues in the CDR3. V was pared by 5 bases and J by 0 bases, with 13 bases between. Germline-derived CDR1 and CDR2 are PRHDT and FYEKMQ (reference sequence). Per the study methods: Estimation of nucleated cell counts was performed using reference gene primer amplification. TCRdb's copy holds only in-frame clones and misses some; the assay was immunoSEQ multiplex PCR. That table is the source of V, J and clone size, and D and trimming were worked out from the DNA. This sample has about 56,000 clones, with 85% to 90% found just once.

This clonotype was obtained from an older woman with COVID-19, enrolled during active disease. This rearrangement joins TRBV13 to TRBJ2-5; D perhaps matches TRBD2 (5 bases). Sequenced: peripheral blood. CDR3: CASSPLGNDQETQYF. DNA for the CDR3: TGTGCCAGCAGCCCCCTCGGGAACGACCAAGAGACCCAGTACTTC.